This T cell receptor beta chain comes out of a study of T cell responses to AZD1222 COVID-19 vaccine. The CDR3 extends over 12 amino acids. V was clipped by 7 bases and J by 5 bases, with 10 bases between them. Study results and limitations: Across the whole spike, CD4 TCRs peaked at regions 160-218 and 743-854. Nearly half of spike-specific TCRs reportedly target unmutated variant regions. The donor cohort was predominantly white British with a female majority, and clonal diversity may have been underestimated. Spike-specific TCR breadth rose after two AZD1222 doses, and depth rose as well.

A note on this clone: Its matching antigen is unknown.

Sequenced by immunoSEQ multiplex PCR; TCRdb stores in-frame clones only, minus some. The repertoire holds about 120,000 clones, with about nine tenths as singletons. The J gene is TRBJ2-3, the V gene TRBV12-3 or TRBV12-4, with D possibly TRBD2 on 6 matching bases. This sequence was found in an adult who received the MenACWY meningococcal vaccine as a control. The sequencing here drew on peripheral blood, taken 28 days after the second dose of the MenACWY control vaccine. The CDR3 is CASKRLEDTQYF. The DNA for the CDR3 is TGTGCCAGCAAAAGACTAGAAGATACGCAGTATTTT.